This is a list of T cell receptor beta chains from one sample in a study of T cells in Graves' hyperthyroidism and ophthalmopathy. TCRdb recomputed calls from the multiplex PCR reads with MiXCR, one row per CDR3 protein. The table has 750,000 to 950,000 distinct CDR3 sequences, around 39% seen once. Specimen: blood. These receptors were obtained from a man younger than 35 with Graves' hyperthyroidism. Each CDR3 is given with its conserved first and last residue. A D gene is named only where the DNA matches it firmly. Part of the rows lack a size; the others show once, few, many or a class for expanded clones.

j_call: TRBJ2-5
v_call: TRBV7-2
d_call: -
clone_size: -
cdr3_nt: TGTGCCAGCAGCTTAGTTGGGGGGCTGTGGGAGACCCAGTACTTC
cdr3_aa: CASSLVGGLWETQYF

j_call: TRBJ2-7
v_call: TRBV7-9
d_call: -
clone_size: few
cdr3_nt: TGTGCCAGCAGCTTGTACGAAGACAGCACCTACGAGCAGTACTTC
cdr3_aa: CASSLYEDSTYEQYF

j_call: TRBJ1-1
v_call: TRBV25-1
d_call: -
clone_size: -
cdr3_nt: TGTGCCAGCAGTTCCCCGTCCGAGGTGAACACTGAAGCTTTCTTT
cdr3_aa: CASSSPSEVNTEAFF

j_call: TRBJ1-1
v_call: TRBV2
d_call: -
clone_size: many
cdr3_nt: TGTGCCAGCAGAGGGCCTGAAGCTTTCTTT
cdr3_aa: CASRGPEAFF

j_call: TRBJ1-5
v_call: TRBV10-3
d_call: TRBD1
clone_size: -
cdr3_nt: TGTGCCATCGCGGAGGGGGCGGGTCAGCCCCAGCATTTT
cdr3_aa: CAIAEGAGQPQHF

j_call: TRBJ1-1
v_call: TRBV20-1
d_call: -
clone_size: many
cdr3_nt: TGCAGTGCTAGGGGACTACCGGGGACTGAAGCTTTCTTT
cdr3_aa: CSARGLPGTEAFF

j_call: TRBJ1-1
v_call: TRBV29-1
d_call: TRBD1
clone_size: many
cdr3_nt: TGCAGCGTTGGGGACAGTCCCTTT
cdr3_aa: CSVGDSPF

j_call: TRBJ1-4
v_call: TRBV29-1
d_call: -
clone_size: -
cdr3_nt: TGCAGCAGTGTCCTCCGGGGTGAAAAACTGTTTTTT
cdr3_aa: CSSVLRGEKLFF

j_call: TRBJ2-7
v_call: TRBV30
d_call: -
clone_size: -
cdr3_nt: TGTGCCTGGAACACAGGAGGGCCCTACGAGCAGTACTTC
cdr3_aa: CAWNTGGPYEQYF

j_call: TRBJ2-7
v_call: TRBV15
d_call: TRBD1
clone_size: few
cdr3_nt: TGTGCCACCAGCAGGGGCGACAGGGGTTACTACGAGCAGTACTTC
cdr3_aa: CATSRGDRGYYEQYF

j_call: TRBJ2-7
v_call: TRBV5-1
d_call: -
clone_size: few
cdr3_nt: TGCGCCAGCCGTTGGGGGATCGACGAGCAGTACTTC
cdr3_aa: CASRWGIDEQYF

j_call: TRBJ1-1
v_call: TRBV20-1
d_call: -
clone_size: -
cdr3_nt: TGCAGTGCTCGGCCTTGGAACACTGAAGCTCTCTTT
cdr3_aa: CSARPWNTEALF

j_call: TRBJ2-7
v_call: TRBV20-1
d_call: -
clone_size: -
cdr3_nt: TGCAGTGCTCGCACCGGGGCAGGGTTATCTTACGAGCAGTACTTC
cdr3_aa: CSARTGAGLSYEQYF

j_call: TRBJ2-2
v_call: TRBV2
d_call: -
clone_size: -
cdr3_nt: TGTGCCAGCAGCTTAGGCCGGGGGTGGAACACCGGGGAGCTGTTTTTT
cdr3_aa: CASSLGRGWNTGELFF

j_call: TRBJ1-4
v_call: TRBV6-5
d_call: -
clone_size: once
cdr3_nt: TGTGCCAGCAGTTACACAGGGAGGAAACTGTTTTTT
cdr3_aa: CASSYTGRKLFF

j_call: TRBJ2-2
v_call: TRBV14
d_call: TRBD2
clone_size: -
cdr3_nt: TGTGCCAGCAGCCAAGAAGCTCTAGCGGGAGGGAACACCGGGGAGCTGTTTTTT
cdr3_aa: CASSQEALAGGNTGELFF

j_call: TRBJ2-7
v_call: TRBV2
d_call: -
clone_size: -
cdr3_nt: TGTGCCAGCAGCCCATTGAGCTCCTACAATGAGCAGTACTTC
cdr3_aa: CASSPLSSYNEQYF

j_call: TRBJ2-7
v_call: TRBV20-1
d_call: TRBD1
clone_size: many
cdr3_nt: TGCAGTGCAAGCCGCGACAGGGGCGACGAGCAGTACTTC
cdr3_aa: CSASRDRGDEQYF

j_call: TRBJ2-5
v_call: TRBV9
d_call: TRBD2
clone_size: many
cdr3_nt: TGTGCCAGCAGCGTAGCCCCTAGCGGTCAAGAGACCCAGTACTTC
cdr3_aa: CASSVAPSGQETQYF

j_call: TRBJ2-7
v_call: TRBV10-3
d_call: -
clone_size: many
cdr3_nt: TGTGCCATCAGATCCGGGACTGAATCCTACGAGCAGTACTTC
cdr3_aa: CAIRSGTESYEQYF

j_call: TRBJ1-5
v_call: TRBV10-3
d_call: TRBD1
clone_size: -
cdr3_nt: TGTGCCATCAGTGACCCGACAGGGGAGATGGGGGAGACCCAGCATTTT
cdr3_aa: CAISDPTGEMGETQHF

j_call: TRBJ1-2
v_call: TRBV7-2
d_call: TRBD1
clone_size: once
cdr3_nt: TGTGCCAGCAGTCCGGGGACAGGGATACGTGGCTACACCTTC
cdr3_aa: CASSPGTGIRGYTF

j_call: TRBJ2-5
v_call: TRBV5-5
d_call: -
clone_size: -
cdr3_nt: TGTGCCAGCAGCTTGCCCCCGGGGACCGGGGAGACCCAGTACTTC
cdr3_aa: CASSLPPGTGETQYF

j_call: TRBJ1-6
v_call: TRBV15
d_call: -
clone_size: once
cdr3_nt: TGTGCCACCAGCAGAGGCAGGACAGTTAATTCACCCCTCCACTTT
cdr3_aa: CATSRGRTVNSPLHF

j_call: TRBJ2-1
v_call: TRBV2
d_call: -
clone_size: -
cdr3_nt: TGTGCCAGCAGTAAATTGGCAACGGTGCAGTTCTTC
cdr3_aa: CASSKLATVQFF

j_call: TRBJ2-2
v_call: TRBV29-1
d_call: -
clone_size: -
cdr3_nt: TGCAGTACCGGGACGGCGAACACCGGGGAGCTGTTTTTT
cdr3_aa: CSTGTANTGELFF

j_call: TRBJ2-2
v_call: TRBV7-2
d_call: -
clone_size: few
cdr3_nt: TGTGCCAGCAGCTCGGCGGGCCTTAACACCGGGGAGCTGTTTTTT
cdr3_aa: CASSSAGLNTGELFF

j_call: TRBJ2-7
v_call: TRBV20-1
d_call: TRBD1
clone_size: -
cdr3_nt: TGCAGTGCTAGAGGCTACCCCGGGACAGGATTGTCTACGGAGCAGTACTTC
cdr3_aa: CSARGYPGTGLSTEQYF

j_call: TRBJ1-1
v_call: TRBV6-6
d_call: -
clone_size: -
cdr3_nt: TGTGCCAGCAGTTACTCGACCCGAGGGGCCGGGTTTATCGTCTTT
cdr3_aa: CASSYSTRGAGFIVF

j_call: TRBJ1-1
v_call: TRBV19
d_call: -
clone_size: -
cdr3_nt: TGTGCCAGTAGTATAGGTAGCGGAAAGGCTGAAGCTTTCTTT
cdr3_aa: CASSIGSGKAEAFF

j_call: TRBJ2-7
v_call: TRBV12-3/TRBV12-4
d_call: -
clone_size: few
cdr3_nt: TGTGCCAGCAGACCAACAGGGACCCTCTACGAGCAGTACTTC
cdr3_aa: CASRPTGTLYEQYF

j_call: TRBJ2-7
v_call: TRBV7-2
d_call: TRBD2
clone_size: few
cdr3_nt: TGTGCCAGCAGCTTGGGACTAGCGGGAGGAGGGTCCTACGAGCAGTACTTC
cdr3_aa: CASSLGLAGGGSYEQYF

j_call: TRBJ2-7
v_call: TRBV10-1
d_call: -
clone_size: few
cdr3_nt: TGCGCCAGTACCGGACTACCGAGGGGGGACGAGCAGTACTTC
cdr3_aa: CASTGLPRGDEQYF

j_call: TRBJ2-7
v_call: TRBV6-4
d_call: -
clone_size: few
cdr3_nt: TGTGCCGGGGCTCAAGCGGGTTCTTTCTACGAGCAGTACTTC
cdr3_aa: CAGAQAGSFYEQYF

j_call: TRBJ1-5
v_call: TRBV7-2
d_call: -
clone_size: -
cdr3_nt: TGTGCCAGCAGCTCAACCACGCTCCGGGGGCTCCAGCAGCCCCAGCATTTT
cdr3_aa: CASSSTTLRGLQQPQHF

j_call: TRBJ1-1
v_call: TRBV10-3
d_call: -
clone_size: -
cdr3_nt: TGTGCCATCAGTGACACTGAAGCTTTCTTT
cdr3_aa: CAISDTEAFF

j_call: TRBJ2-7
v_call: TRBV19
d_call: -
clone_size: few
cdr3_nt: TGTGCCAGTAGCCCCGAGGGCATAACCTACGAGCAGTACTTC
cdr3_aa: CASSPEGITYEQYF

j_call: TRBJ2-7
v_call: TRBV20-1
d_call: -
clone_size: few
cdr3_nt: TGCAGTGCTAGAACAGGTCGCCTCTACGAGCAGTACTTC
cdr3_aa: CSARTGRLYEQYF

j_call: TRBJ1-6
v_call: TRBV20-1
d_call: -
clone_size: few
cdr3_nt: TGCAGTGCTGGTGACGGAAGCTCCTATAATTCACCCCTCCACTTT
cdr3_aa: CSAGDGSSYNSPLHF

j_call: TRBJ2-7
v_call: TRBV6-5
d_call: -
clone_size: -
cdr3_nt: TGTGCCAGCACCCGGGACAACAACTACGAGCAGTACTTC
cdr3_aa: CASTRDNNYEQYF

j_call: TRBJ2-7
v_call: TRBV5-1
d_call: -
clone_size: -
cdr3_nt: TGCGCCAGCAGCCCCCGCGGGAAGGGGTACGGCGACTACGAGCAGTACTTC
cdr3_aa: CASSPRGKGYGDYEQYF

j_call: TRBJ2-5
v_call: TRBV20-1
d_call: -
clone_size: many
cdr3_nt: TGCAGTGCTAGTGAAGAGACCCAGTACTTC
cdr3_aa: CSASEETQYF

j_call: TRBJ2-2
v_call: TRBV20-1
d_call: -
clone_size: -
cdr3_nt: TGCAGTGCTAGGTCCCTGATGGCCACCGGGGAGCTGTTTTTT
cdr3_aa: CSARSLMATGELFF

j_call: TRBJ1-4
v_call: TRBV19
d_call: TRBD1
clone_size: many
cdr3_nt: TGTGCCAGTAGTCGCTTTGGGACAGGGGGCTCTGAAAAACTGTTTTTT
cdr3_aa: CASSRFGTGGSEKLFF

j_call: TRBJ1-1
v_call: TRBV7-2
d_call: -
clone_size: -
cdr3_nt: TGTGCCAGCAGCTCCCGTCCCGGCACTGAAGCTTTCTTT
cdr3_aa: CASSSRPGTEAFF

j_call: TRBJ2-7
v_call: TRBV7-3
d_call: TRBD1
clone_size: -
cdr3_nt: TGTGCCAGCAGCTTAGTGGGACAGCCTTCCTACGAGCAGTACTTC
cdr3_aa: CASSLVGQPSYEQYF

j_call: TRBJ1-1
v_call: TRBV5-8
d_call: -
clone_size: -
cdr3_nt: TGTGCCAGCAGCCAAGATGAGGGTTCGACTGAAGCTTTCTTT
cdr3_aa: CASSQDEGSTEAFF

j_call: TRBJ2-3
v_call: TRBV7-9
d_call: TRBD1
clone_size: -
cdr3_nt: TGTGCCAGCAGCGTAGGACAGGCGGCAGATACGCAGTATTTT
cdr3_aa: CASSVGQAADTQYF

j_call: TRBJ2-7
v_call: TRBV9
d_call: -
clone_size: -
cdr3_nt: TGTGCCAGCAGCCTGTTAGACATTTCCTACGAGCAGTACTTC
cdr3_aa: CASSLLDISYEQYF

j_call: TRBJ1-2
v_call: TRBV10-3
d_call: TRBD1
clone_size: -
cdr3_nt: TGTGCCATCAGTGATCCGACAAATATACAGGGGGACGGTGGCTACACCTTC
cdr3_aa: CAISDPTNIQGDGGYTF

j_call: TRBJ1-4
v_call: TRBV2
d_call: -
clone_size: -
cdr3_nt: TGTGCCAGCAGTATGGACATCAGCAGACTGTTTTTT
cdr3_aa: CASSMDISRLFF

j_call: TRBJ1-1
v_call: TRBV14
d_call: -
clone_size: -
cdr3_nt: TGTGCCAGCAGCCAAGTACTTGGACGGTCAACGAACACTGAAGCTTTCTTT
cdr3_aa: CASSQVLGRSTNTEAFF

j_call: TRBJ2-7
v_call: TRBV5-1
d_call: -
clone_size: -
cdr3_nt: TGCGCCAGCAGCTTGGATCTGGCTAGCGACTACGAGCAGTACTTC
cdr3_aa: CASSLDLASDYEQYF

j_call: TRBJ1-1
v_call: TRBV7-9
d_call: -
clone_size: many
cdr3_nt: TGTGCCAGCAGCGGGGAGGCTAACACTGAAGCTTTCTTT
cdr3_aa: CASSGEANTEAFF

j_call: TRBJ2-5
v_call: TRBV4-3
d_call: -
clone_size: few
cdr3_nt: TGCGCCAGCAGCCAAGAGAGAGCAGGGGTACCGGAGACCCAGTACTTC
cdr3_aa: CASSQERAGVPETQYF